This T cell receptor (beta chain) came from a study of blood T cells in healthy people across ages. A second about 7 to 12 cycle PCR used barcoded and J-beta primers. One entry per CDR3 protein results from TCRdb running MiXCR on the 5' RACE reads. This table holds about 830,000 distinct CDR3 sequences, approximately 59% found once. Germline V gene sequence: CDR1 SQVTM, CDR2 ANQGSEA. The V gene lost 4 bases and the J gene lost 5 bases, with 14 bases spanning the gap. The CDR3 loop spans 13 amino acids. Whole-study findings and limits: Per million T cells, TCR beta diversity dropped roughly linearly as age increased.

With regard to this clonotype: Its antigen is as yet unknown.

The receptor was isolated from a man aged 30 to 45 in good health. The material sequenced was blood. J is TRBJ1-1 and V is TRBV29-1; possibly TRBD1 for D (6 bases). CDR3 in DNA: TGCAGCGTTGCGTTTCAGGGGACGACTGAAGCTTTCTTT. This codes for CSVAFQGTTEAFF.